This T cell receptor beta chain is drawn from a study of identical twins (dated by TCRdb to the mid-2010s). Concerning the study at large: TCR alpha and beta repertoires from monozygotic twins, unrelated adults of various ages and cord blood were deep-sequenced to test whether fetal clonotypes persist. Replicate twin experiments were performed at different times using different library preparation protocols to rule out contamination.

The paper as a whole reports these results and caveats: Invariant T cells such as MAIT and iNKT could partly confound zero-insertion analyses, although diverse VJ usage argued against such confounding for most clonotypes. In monozygotic twins, recombination models systematically underestimated out-of-frame TCR alpha sharing, but the models matched the sharing seen between unrelated individuals. Because the same donors could not be followed over many years, the conclusions relied on cross-sectional statistical analysis. The excess sharing between twins in beta out-of-frame sequences was weaker because fewer shared sequences reduced the signal-to-noise ratio. Fewer insertions were carried by abundant cord blood beta clonotypes; a weaker similar trend was observed in young adult naive repertoires, while no such trend was observed in memory repertoires. Compared with coincidental sharing between unrelated individuals, out-of-frame TCR alpha sequences shared between twins had an excess of sequences with low generation probability.

Library prep was done by 5' RACE. Sequencer: Illumina HiSeq 2000. Template switching added a universal primer binding site, and the final cDNA carried a unique molecular identifier that allowed TCR cDNA molecules to be counted accurately. First-strand cDNA for TCR alpha and beta chains was synthesized from specific primers in the conserved constant-segment region. Each cDNA library was double barcoded, with a SMART-Mk sample barcode plus Illumina barcodes, to control for contamination. TruSeq adapter sequences, together with Illumina sample barcodes, were added in two successive PCR steps. Sequencing of the TCR alpha and beta cDNA libraries was done on the Illumina HiSeq platform using custom primers. Processing in the source paper ran as follows. MiGEC processed the raw reads to extract unique molecular identifiers, while MiXCR was used to determine the CDR3 positions. Recombination models were inferred per individual with the repgenHMM and IGoR tools using an EM algorithm. The tcR package in R was used for shared clonotype analysis, with sharing normalized by the product of cloneset sizes. To study raw recombination free of thymic and clonal selection effects, out-of-frame nonproductive sequences were analyzed. TCRdb trimmed the raw reads at Q25, called clones with MiXCR and kept productive beta chains. Rows with one shared CDR3 protein collapse into an entry with the most common genes and DNA. TCRdb, not the authors, supplied the V and J calls. This sample holds 1.5 million to 2 million distinct CDR3 sequences; roughly 35% were observed only once. Clones ranked in the top ten supply approximately 0.25% of the sample.

Concerning this clonotype: This receptor's antigen is unknown. Base qualities are missing; no much larger clone stands one base away.

Only healthy Caucasian donors were included. The germline ends are 3 bases apart after V is trimmed by 5 bases and J by 4 bases. CDR1 and CDR2 are drawn from the germline V gene: SQVTM, ANQGSEA. Measured from the cysteine to the phenylalanine, the CDR3 is 10 residues long. The read is trimmed to its CDR3 DNA, 30 bases read in frame from base 1. The rearrangement joined TRBV29-1 to TRBJ2-1, with the D gene uncertain. The sequenced sample was cord blood. This sequence originates from a newborn girl in good health. In nucleotide form, the sequence is TGCAGCGTTTTATACAATGAGCAGTTCTTC. This encodes CSVLYNEQFF.